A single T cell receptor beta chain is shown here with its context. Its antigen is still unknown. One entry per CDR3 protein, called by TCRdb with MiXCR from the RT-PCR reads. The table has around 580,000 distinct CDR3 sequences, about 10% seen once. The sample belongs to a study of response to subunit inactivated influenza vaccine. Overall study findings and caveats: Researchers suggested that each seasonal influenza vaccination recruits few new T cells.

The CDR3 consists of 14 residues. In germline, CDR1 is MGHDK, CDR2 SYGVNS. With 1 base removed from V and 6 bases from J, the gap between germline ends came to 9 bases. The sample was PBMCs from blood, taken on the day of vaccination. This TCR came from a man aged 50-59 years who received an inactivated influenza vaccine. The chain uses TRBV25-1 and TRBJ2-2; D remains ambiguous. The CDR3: CASSESGWAGELFF. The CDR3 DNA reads TGTGCCAGCAGTGAATCAGGATGGGCCGGGGAGCTGTTTTTT.